The 24 T cell receptor beta chains presented below share a single source sample, sequenced in a study of early stage breast cancer tumors (dated by TCRdb to about 2017). Receptors were amplified or captured by the immunoSEQ multiplex PCR assay. This is the immuneACCESS table as TCRdb keeps it, with only in-frame sequences that have V and J called. A part of the clones is gone; compared with another copy, unresolved V genes explain less than half, and the rest is unexplained. This sample holds approximately 6,400 clones; approximately 78% were observed only once. The top ten hold about 9.9% of the sample. The sequencing sample was made of normal breast tissue next to the tumor. The receptors originated from a person aged 70 to 80 with breast cancer.

This rearrangement joins TRBV7-2 to TRBJ1-4; D is uncertain. The length of the CDR3 is 12 residues. The germline gives CDR1 SGHTA, CDR2 FQGNSA. V was shortened by 5 bases and J by 8 bases, with 9 bases between the two germline ends. The DNA of the CDR3 is TGTGCCAGCAGCCCTCAGAGGGAAAAACTGTTTTTT. Its translation is CASSPQREKLFF. The whole variable domain, remainder taken from reference TRBV7-2 and TRBJ1-4, is GAGVSQSPSNKVTEKGKDVELRCDPISGHTALYWYRQSLGQGLEFLIYFQGNSAPDKSGLPSDRFSAERTGGSVSTLTIQRTQQEDSAVYLCASSPQREKLFFGSGTQLSVL.

This clone appeared a few times. The V gene is TRBV4-1, the J gene TRBJ2-7; TRBD2 matches 12 bases. The ends lost 2 bases at V and 6 bases at J; junction bases unmatched: 5. This CDR3 has 15 residues. CDR1 and CDR2 (germline): MGHRA, YSYEKL. CDR3 sequence reads: CASSQLTSGSAEQYF. The CDR3 nucleotides are TGCGCCAGCAGCCAACTGACTAGCGGGAGTGCCGAGCAGTACTTC.

This chain connects TRBV5-1 to TRBJ2-1, with TRBD2 matching 8 bases. Germline assignment: CDR1 SGHRS and CDR2 YFSETQ. The CDR3 sequence is 13 residues long. V shed 3 bases, J shed 5 bases, and the junction held 1 base outside the gene matches. In DNA form, the CDR3 reads TGCGCCAGCAGCTCGGGGGGGCACAATGAGCAGTTCTTC. Its translation: CASSSGGHNEQFF.

This chain connects TRBV6-5 to TRBJ2-7, with 7 nucleotides matching TRBD2. V shed 10 bases and J 1 base; nucleotides not matched to a gene: 1. The V gene's germline CDR1 is MNHEY and CDR2 SVGAGI. This CDR3 spans 11 amino acids. CDR3 sequence (DNA): TGTGCCACCGGGGGGTCCTACGAGCAGTACTTC. Encoded protein: CATGGSYEQYF.

The chain recombines TRBV7-9 with TRBJ1-1; possibly TRBD1 for D (6 bases). The length of the CDR3 is 15 residues. In germline, CDR1 is SEHNR, CDR2 FQNEAQ (reference sequence). Trimming shortened V by 8 bases and J by 4 bases, and 20 bases separated the two germline ends. In DNA, the CDR3 is TGTGCCAGCTCCCCACTTGGGGGAGGGGGCACTGAAGCTTTCTTT. Protein: CASSPLGGGGTEAFF.

This clone appeared a few times. The V gene is TRBV28, the J gene TRBJ1-2; D remains unclear. Germline CDR1 MDHEN, CDR2 SYDVKM. This CDR3 region has 14 residues. V shed 6 bases and J shed 0 bases, with 11 bases lying between them. For the CDR3, the DNA is TGTGCCAGCAGACGAGGAGCTGCTAACTATGGCTACACCTTC. It specifies CASRRGAANYGYTF.

A few counts support this clone. The chain is built from TRBV2 and TRBJ1-6; possibly TRBD1 for D (6 bases). Germline CDR1 is SNHLY and CDR2 is FYNNEI. Between the trimmed V and J ends, which lost 4 bases and 8 bases, there was a span of 9 bases. The length of the CDR3 is 13 residues. CDR3 sequence reads: CASSAPGDSPLHF. CDR3 DNA sequence: TGTGCCAGCAGTGCGCCAGGGGATTCACCCCTCCACTTT.

The chain couples TRBV5-1 to TRBJ1-5; 7 bases line up with TRBD1. CDR1 and CDR2 (germline): SGHRS, YFSETQ. V trimming: 2 bases; J trimming: 0 bases; junction bases outside the gene matches: 2. The CDR3 is 15 residues long. The DNA of the CDR3 is TGCGCCAGCAGCTTACAGGGGTTTAGCAATCAGCCCCAGCATTTT. Translated: CASSLQGFSNQPQHF.

The V and J genes are TRBV13 and TRBJ1-1; 11 bases line up with TRBD1. The CDR3 is 16 amino acids. The V and J ends lost 0 bases and 4 bases, in that order; junction bases with no gene match: 4. The germline CDR1 and CDR2 sequences are PRHDT and FYEKMQ (reference sequence). The CDR3 nucleotides read TGTGCCAGCAGCTTAGGGACCGGGACAGGGGGCACTGAAGCTTTCTTT. Protein product: CASSLGTGTGGTEAFF.

The genes are TRBV4-2 and TRBJ1-5, with TRBD1 matching over 8 bases. The CDR3 totals 16 residues. The J segment lost 5 bases and the V segment lost 0 bases, leaving 6 bases of the junction unmatched. CDR1 and CDR2 from the germline V gene are LGHNA and YNFKEQ. The CDR3, as DNA: TGTGCCAGCAGCCAAGATGAGGACAGGGTAGATCAGCCCCAGCATTTT. The encoded protein is CASSQDEDRVDQPQHF.

The chain uses TRBV4-1 and TRBJ2-1, with TRBD2 as a possible D gene (7 bases). The V end was cut by 0 bases, the J end by 8 bases, with 20 bases between. The germline CDR1 and CDR2 sequences are MGHRA and YSYEKL. This CDR3 has 17 residues. CDR3 sequence: CASSQDSRRGGAHEQFF. CDR3 in DNA: TGCGCCAGCAGCCAAGATAGTCGGAGGGGGGGGGCACATGAGCAGTTCTTC.

The chain uses TRBV6-5 and TRBJ2-3; D is possibly TRBD2 (5 bases). There are 14 residues in the CDR3. V gave up 5 bases and J gave up 5 bases, with 14 bases separating them. CDR1 and CDR2 from the germline V gene are MNHEY and SVGAGI. As DNA, the CDR3 is TGTGCCAGCAGTCGCTTATCGGAGGTAGATACGCAGTATTTT. Its protein is CASSRLSEVDTQYF.

The J gene is TRBJ2-7, the V gene TRBV7-2; no clear D. The length of the CDR3 is 11 residues. Looked up from germline, CDR1 is SGHTA and CDR2 is FQGNSA. Trimming took 4 bases from V and 3 from J, leaving 4 bases between them. The CDR3, as DNA: TGTGCCAGCAGCTCCATCTACGAGCAGTACTTC. Its translation: CASSSIYEQYF.

The rearrangement uses TRBV5-1 and TRBJ2-7; D might be TRBD1 (5 bases). Looked up from germline, CDR1 is SGHRS and CDR2 is YFSETQ. There are 15 residues in the CDR3. With 1 base removed from V and 4 bases from J, the gap between germline ends came to 15 bases. The CDR3 bases are TGCGCCAGCAGCTTGTCCAGGGCCGTCAGTTACGAGCAGTACTTC. This translates into CASSLSRAVSYEQYF. Based on the CDR3 plus reference TRBV5-1 and TRBJ2-7, the full variable domain is KAGVTQTPRYLIKTRGQQVTLSCSPISGHRSVSWYQQTPGQGLQFLFEYFSETQRNKGNFPGRFSGRQFSNSRSEMNVSTLELGDSALYLCASSLSRAVSYEQYFGPGTRLTVT.

The chain recombines TRBV6-5 with TRBJ1-6; TRBD1 matches 7 bases. V shed 0 bases and J 6 bases; nucleotides not matched to a gene: 2. Germline V lookup: CDR1 MNHEY, CDR2 SVGAGI. This CDR3 spans 15 amino acids. The CDR3 DNA follows: TGTGCCAGCAGTTACTCAGGGGGCAGTAATTCACCCCTCCACTTT. Translated, it gives CASSYSGGSNSPLHF.

This clone was counted between two and nine times. The V call is TRBV14, the J call TRBJ1-5; D is uncertain. Trimming took off 8 bases at V and 6 bases at J, with 5 bases between the two ends. In germline, CDR1 is SGHDN, CDR2 FVKESK. CDR3 length equals 10 residues. Written as DNA, the CDR3 is TGTGCCAGCCGGGGTCAGCCCCAGCATTTT. Protein product: CASRGQPQHF.

This clone came up once. This chain uses TRBV4-2 with TRBJ2-2, with a weak D call TRBD2 (5 bases). Germline loops: CDR1 LGHNA, CDR2 YNFKEQ. V lost 4 bases, J lost 0 bases, and 15 bases lay in between. The CDR3 length is 17 residues. The CDR3 DNA is TGTGCCAGCAGCCGTCCCGGGGTGAAGACGAACACCGGGGAGCTGTTTTTT. Translation: CASSRPGVKTNTGELFF.

The chain employs TRBV28 and TRBJ1-2; TRBD1 aligns across 9 bases. V shed 4 bases, J shed 5 bases, and the junction held 5 bases outside the gene matches. Germline lookup yields CDR1 MDHEN and CDR2 SYDVKM. The CDR3 covers 14 residues. The DNA of the CDR3 is TGTGCCAGCAGTTCGACAGGGGGGTCGTATGGCTACACCTTC. This codes for CASSSTGGSYGYTF.

This clone counts as large. V gene TRBV11-2 combines with J gene TRBJ2-7, with 7 bases lining up with TRBD1. The CDR3 has 14 amino acids. The germline gives CDR1 SGHAT, CDR2 FQNNGV. The V and J ends lost 1 base and 3 bases, in that order; junction bases with no gene match: 3. The DNA for the CDR3 is TGTGCCAGCAGCTTAGCGACAGGGCGCTACGAGCAGTACTTC. Its protein is CASSLATGRYEQYF.

The chain uses TRBV27 and TRBJ2-1; 7 bases match TRBD1. V was pared by 8 bases and J by 4 bases, with 8 bases of the junction left unmatched. The CDR3 is 14 residues long. The germline V gene encodes CDR1 MNHEY and CDR2 SMNVEV (reference sequence). CDR3 loop: CASSYGGQYNEQFF. In DNA form, the CDR3 reads TGTGCCAGCTCCTATGGGGGACAGTACAATGAGCAGTTCTTC.

The chain is built from TRBV15 and TRBJ1-2; 7 nucleotides agree with TRBD1. CDR1 is LNHNV and CDR2 is YYDKDF in the germline V gene (reference sequence). This CDR3 is 14 amino acids long. V was pared by 1 base and J by 4 bases, with 3 bases of the junction left unmatched. The CDR3: CATSRATGFYGYTF. The DNA for the CDR3 is TGTGCCACCAGCAGAGCGACAGGGTTCTATGGCTACACCTTC.

This chain joins TRBV5-6 and TRBJ1-5; the match to TRBD1 covers 8 bases. This CDR3 contains 14 residues. Germline-derived CDR1 and CDR2 are SGHDT and YYEEEE. Losses at the gene ends were 3 bases for V and 7 bases for J; bases not matched to a gene: 6. CDR3 sequence: CASSSDRVQQPQHF. Here the CDR3 DNA reads TGTGCCAGCAGCTCGGACAGGGTTCAGCAGCCCCAGCATTTT.

This chain uses TRBV9 with TRBJ2-2; the match to TRBD2 covers 7 bases. V lost 1 base to trimming and J lost 4 bases; unmatched junction nucleotides: 4. The CDR3 has 15 amino acids. Germline assignment: CDR1 SGDLS and CDR2 YYNGEE. CDR3 nucleotides: TGTGCCAGCAGCGTACCCACGGGAGGCACCGGGGAGCTGTTTTTT. This gives the protein CASSVPTGGTGELFF.

V and J are TRBV6-5 and TRBJ2-1; 10 nucleotides align to TRBD2. In germline, CDR1 is MNHEY, CDR2 SVGAGI. J was trimmed by 6 bases and V by 5 bases; bases with no gene match: 4. The CDR3 totals 14 residues. The CDR3 DNA reads TGTGCCAGCAGTGTGGGACTAGCGAGCAATGAGCAGTTCTTC. As protein: CASSVGLASNEQFF.